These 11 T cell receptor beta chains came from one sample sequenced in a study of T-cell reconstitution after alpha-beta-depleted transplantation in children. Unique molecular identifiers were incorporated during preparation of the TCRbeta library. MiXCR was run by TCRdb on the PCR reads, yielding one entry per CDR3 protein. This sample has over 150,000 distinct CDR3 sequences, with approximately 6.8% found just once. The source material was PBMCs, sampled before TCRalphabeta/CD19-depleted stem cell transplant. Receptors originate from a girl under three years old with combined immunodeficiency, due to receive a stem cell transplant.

The DNA of the CDR3 is TGTGCCAGCAGCCAAGAAGTGGCTAGCCACTCCTACGAGCAGTACTTC. Translation: CASSQEVASHSYEQYF. The rearrangement joins TRBV4-2 to TRBJ2-7, with D maybe TRBD2 (5 bases). Germline CDR1 and CDR2: LGHNA and YNFKEQ. This CDR3 has 16 amino acids. Trimming cost V 0 bases and J 0 bases, with 12 bases left between them.

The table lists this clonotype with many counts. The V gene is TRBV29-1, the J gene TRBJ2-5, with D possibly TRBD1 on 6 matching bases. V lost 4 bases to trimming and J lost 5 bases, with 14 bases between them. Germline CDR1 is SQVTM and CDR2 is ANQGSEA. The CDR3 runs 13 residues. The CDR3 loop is CSVATGLLETQYF. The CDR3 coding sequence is TGCAGCGTTGCTACAGGGCTTTTGGAGACCCAGTACTTC.

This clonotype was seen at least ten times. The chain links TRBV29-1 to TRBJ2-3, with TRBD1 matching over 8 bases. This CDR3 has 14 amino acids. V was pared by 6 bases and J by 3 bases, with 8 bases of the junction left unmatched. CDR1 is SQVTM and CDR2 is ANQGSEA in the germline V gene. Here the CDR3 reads CSVVQGAVTDTQYF. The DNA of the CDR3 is TGCAGCGTCGTTCAGGGGGCCGTTACAGATACGCAGTATTTT.

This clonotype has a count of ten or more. In nucleotides, the CDR3 is TGCAGTGCTAGCGCAGATACGCAGTATTTT. Amino acid sequence: CSASADTQYF. This chain links TRBV20-1 with TRBJ2-3; D not certain. CDR1 and CDR2 from the germline V gene are DFQATT and SNEGSKA (reference sequence). Trimming removed 3 bases at V and 4 bases at J, with 2 bases between. CDR3 size: 10 residues.

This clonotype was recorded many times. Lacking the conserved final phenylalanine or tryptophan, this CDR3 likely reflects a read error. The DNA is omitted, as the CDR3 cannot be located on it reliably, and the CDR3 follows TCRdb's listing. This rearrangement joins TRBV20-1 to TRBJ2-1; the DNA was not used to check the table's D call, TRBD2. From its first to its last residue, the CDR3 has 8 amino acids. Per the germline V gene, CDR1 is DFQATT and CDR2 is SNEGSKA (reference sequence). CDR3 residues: CSAPEGTL.

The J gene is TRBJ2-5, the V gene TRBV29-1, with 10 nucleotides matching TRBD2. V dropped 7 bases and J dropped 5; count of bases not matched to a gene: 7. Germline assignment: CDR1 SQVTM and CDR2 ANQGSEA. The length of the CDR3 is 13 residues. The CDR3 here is CSACSGGTETQYF. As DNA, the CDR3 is TGCAGCGCCTGTAGCGGGGGGACGGAGACCCAGTACTTC.

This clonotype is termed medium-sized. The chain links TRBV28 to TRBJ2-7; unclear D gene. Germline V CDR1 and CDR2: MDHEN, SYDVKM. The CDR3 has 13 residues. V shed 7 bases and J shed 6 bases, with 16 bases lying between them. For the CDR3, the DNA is TGTGCCAGCAAAAGTTCTCTTTCTCGCGAGCAGTACTTC. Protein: CASKSSLSREQYF.

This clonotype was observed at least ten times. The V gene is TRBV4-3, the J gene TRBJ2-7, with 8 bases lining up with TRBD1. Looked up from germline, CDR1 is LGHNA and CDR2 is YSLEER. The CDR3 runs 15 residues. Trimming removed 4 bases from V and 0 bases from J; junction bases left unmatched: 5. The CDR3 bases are TGCGCCAGCAGCCTTCGGACAGGGAGCTCCTACGAGCAGTACTTC. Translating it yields CASSLRTGSSYEQYF.

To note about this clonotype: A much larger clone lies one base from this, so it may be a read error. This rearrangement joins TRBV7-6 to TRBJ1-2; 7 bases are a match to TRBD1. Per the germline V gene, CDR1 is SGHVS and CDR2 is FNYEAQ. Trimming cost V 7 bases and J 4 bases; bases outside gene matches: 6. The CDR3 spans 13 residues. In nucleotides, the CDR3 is TGTGCCAGCATCCAGGGACAGTCCTATGGCTACACCTTC. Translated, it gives CASIQGQSYGYTF.

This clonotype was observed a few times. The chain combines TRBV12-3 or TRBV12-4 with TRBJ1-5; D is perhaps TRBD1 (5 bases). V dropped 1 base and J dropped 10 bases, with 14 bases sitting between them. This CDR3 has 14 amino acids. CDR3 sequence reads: CASSLGAGINPQHF. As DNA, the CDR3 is TGTGCCAGCAGTTTAGGCGCAGGGATAAACCCCCAGCATTTT.

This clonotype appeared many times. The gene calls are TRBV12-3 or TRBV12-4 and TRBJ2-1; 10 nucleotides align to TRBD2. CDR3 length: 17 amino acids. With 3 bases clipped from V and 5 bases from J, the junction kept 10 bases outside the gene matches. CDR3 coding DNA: TGTGCCAGCAGTTTTAGCCCAACTAGCGGGATAAACAATGAGCAGTTCTTC. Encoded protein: CASSFSPTSGINNEQFF.